The 12 T cell receptor beta chains listed next were all sequenced from one sample in a study of blood T cell repertoires in COVID-19. Sequencing used immunoSEQ multiplex PCR; TCRdb keeps in-frame clones, though not all of them. The sample contains 150,000 or so clones, around 82% of which appear only once. Sequencing was done on a sample of peripheral blood. These receptors were taken from a woman aged 55-75 years with acute or convalescent COVID-19.

V is TRBV9 and J is TRBJ2-1; TRBD2 is a possible D gene (6 bases). The germline V gene encodes CDR1 SGDLS and CDR2 YYNGEE. V lost 0 bases, J lost 1 base, and 14 bases lay in between. This CDR3 region has 17 residues. Here the CDR3 reads CASSVGHQAGSYNEQFF. The CDR3 nucleotides read TGTGCCAGCAGCGTAGGTCACCAGGCGGGATCCTACAATGAGCAGTTCTTC.

The chain couples TRBV4-2 to TRBJ2-3, with 8 bases aligning to TRBD2. The CDR3 has 18 amino acids. CDR1 is LGHNA, CDR2 YNFKEQ, per germline. With V trimmed by 0 bases and J by 4 bases, 12 bases remained unmatched. The CDR3 sequence: CASSQDRQSGSRPDTQYF. The DNA of the CDR3 is TGTGCCAGCAGCCAAGATCGTCAGAGCGGGAGCCGACCAGATACGCAGTATTTT.

V is TRBV6-1 and J is TRBJ1-2; D may be TRBD1 (6 bases). The CDR3 is 16 residues long. Germline lookup yields CDR1 MNHNS and CDR2 SASEGT. V lost 0 bases and J lost 4, with 15 bases in between. CDR3 sequence: CASSEAGQQGSYGYTF. The CDR3 DNA reads as TGTGCCAGCAGTGAAGCCGGCCAACAGGGTTCCTATGGCTACACCTTC.

The V call is TRBV18, the J call TRBJ2-2; TRBD2 matches at 9 bases. V dropped 0 bases and J dropped 0; count of bases not matched to a gene: 2. The length of the CDR3 is 17 residues. In germline, CDR1 is KGHSH, CDR2 LQKENI. CDR3 in DNA: TGTGCCAGCTCACCACCGTCTAGCGGGACGAACACCGGGGAGCTGTTTTTT. Protein: CASSPPSSGTNTGELFF. Combining the CDR3 with reference TRBV18 and TRBJ2-2 gives the whole variable domain NAGVMQNPRHLVRRRGQEARLRCSPMKGHSHVYWYRQLPEEGLKFMVYLQKENIIDESGMPKERFSAEFPKEGPSILRIQQVVRGDSAAYFCASSPPSSGTNTGELFFGEGSRLTVL.

The chain links TRBV6-5 to TRBJ1-5; D gene unclear. This CDR3 region has 15 residues. Deletions cut 6 bases from V and 0 bases from J, with 12 bases between. Germline V gene data show CDR1 as MNHEY and CDR2 as SVGAGI. CDR3 amino acids: CASRPQTNSNQPQHF. CDR3 DNA sequence: TGTGCCAGCAGGCCTCAGACAAATAGCAATCAGCCCCAGCATTTT.

The V call is TRBV10-3, the J call TRBJ2-1; possibly TRBD1 for D (6 bases). CDR3 length: 11 residues. CDR1 ENHRY and CDR2 SYGVKD come from the germline V gene. With 10 bases removed from V and 8 bases from J, the gap between germline ends came to 12 bases. As DNA, the CDR3 is TGTGCCACCCAGGGGTTGGATGAGCAGTTCTTC. Translation: CATQGLDEQFF.

The rearrangement uses TRBV11-3 and TRBJ1-3, with 9 bases lining up with TRBD1. This CDR3 has 16 residues. V shed 5 bases and J 0 bases; nucleotides not matched to a gene: 5. Germline V gene data show CDR1 as SGHNT and CDR2 as YENEEA. CDR3 nucleotides: TGTGCCAGCAGCCCGGGGACAGGGATCTCTGGAAACACCATATATTTT. Translated: CASSPGTGISGNTIYF.

V and J are TRBV14 and TRBJ1-2, with D perhaps matching TRBD1 (6 bases). The V gene's germline CDR1 is SGHDN and CDR2 FVKESK. The CDR3 sequence is 14 residues long. Trimming pared 5 bases from V and 3 bases from J, leaving 13 bases between. For the CDR3, the DNA is TGTGCCAGCAGCGGTCCCGGGACACACTATGGCTACACCTTC. It codes for CASSGPGTHYGYTF.

The chain employs TRBV28 and TRBJ1-1; a possible D gene is TRBD1 (6 bases). The CDR3 is made up of 13 amino acids. From germline, CDR1 is MDHEN and CDR2 SYDVKM. Trimming left V 5 bases short and J 7 bases short, with 14 bases between. CDR3 DNA sequence: TGTGCCAGCAGTGGGACACGGGTTGATGAAGCTTTCTTT. Its translation: CASSGTRVDEAFF.

The chain links TRBV24-1 to TRBJ2-5, with a possible D match to TRBD1 (7 bases). The germline gives CDR1 KGHDR, CDR2 SFDVKD. V was trimmed by 1 base and J by 7 bases, leaving 15 bases between them. The CDR3 contains 15 residues. DNA for the CDR3: TGTGCCACCAGTGATTTCTCGGAGGGGGCGAGGACCCAGTACTTC. It encodes CATSDFSEGARTQYF.

CDR3 nucleotide sequence: TGTGCCAGCAGTGAGTCCTGGGCCAACTTCTATGGCTACACCTTC. Amino acids: CASSESWANFYGYTF. The chain joins TRBV6-1 to TRBJ1-2; D gene unclear. The CDR3 runs to 15 residues. V was shortened by 3 bases and J by 4 bases, with 15 bases between the two germline ends. Germline V gives CDR1 MNHNS, CDR2 SASEGT.

V is TRBV7-9 and J is TRBJ1-5; 9 bases match TRBD1. V shed 5 bases and J 8 bases; nucleotides not matched to a gene: 1. The CDR3 extends over 12 amino acids. Germline V gene lookup returns CDR1 SEHNR and CDR2 FQNEAQ (reference sequence). CDR3 DNA sequence: TGTGCCAGCAGCCGACAGGGGGAGCCCCAGCATTTT. Translating it yields CASSRQGEPQHF. The variable domain in full, completed from reference TRBV7-9 and TRBJ1-5, reads DTGVSQNPRHKITKRGQNVTFRCDPISEHNRLYWYRQTLGQGPEFLTYFQNEAQLEKSRLLSDRFSAERPKGSFSTLEIQRTEQGDSAMYLCASSRQGEPQHFGDGTRLSIL.